This record looks at one T cell receptor (beta chain) sequence and its context. No antigen is known for it. The data were taken from a study of shared clonotypes between healthy human individuals. TCRdb keeps only in-frame clones here, not all; method: immunoSEQ multiplex PCR. The sample includes under 600,000 clones, 75% to 80% seen only once; the top ten take around 12%. Study-wide points: Blood alone was sampled, and tissue repertoires likely differ.

Losses at the gene ends were 2 bases for V and 2 bases for J; bases not matched to a gene: 2. This CDR3 region has 16 residues. Germline values: CDR1 SGHTA, CDR2 FQGTGA. The chain is built from TRBV7-3 and TRBJ2-2; TRBD2 matches at 10 bases. Sequenced sample: PBMCs. The source is a woman between 40 and 50 years old in good health. Some clones in this sample may be carry-over from other donors' samples. CDR3 nucleotide sequence: TGTGCCAGCAGCTTACGGACTAGCGGAAACACCGGGGAGCTGTTTTTT. Its translation: CASSLRTSGNTGELFF.